These T cell receptor beta chains were read from a single sample in a study of cytomegalovirus exposure and HLA in healthy donors. Sequencing used immunoSEQ multiplex PCR; TCRdb keeps in-frame clones, though not all of them. The data show 75,000 to 100,000 clones, around 96% seen once. Sequencing used PBMCs. These receptors originate from a young man in good health and CMV-seronegative. Both conserved end residues are part of each CDR3. A D gene is named only where the DNA matches it firmly.

CASSPGRSPANEQYF,TRBV4-1,TRBD2,15
CASSLAGGGTEAFF,TRBV11-2,TRBD1,14
CASSRISGDTQYF,TRBV7-9,-,13
CASSLYSRRSYEQYF,TRBV27,-,15
CASSRGSNQPQHF,TRBV5-4,-,13
CASSRSPGDEQFF,TRBV18,-,13
CASSPILRNTEAFF,TRBV9,-,14
CASSPSGEAFF,TRBV27,-,11
CASSSRRSYEQYF,TRBV5-1,-,13
CAIRGGETSGYNEQFF,TRBV10-3,TRBD2,16
CASSLGGRMNTEAFF,TRBV5-1,-,15
CSARTEETQYF,TRBV29-1,-,11
CASSYSASGNTIYF,TRBV6-6,-,14
CASSLDSNKFF,TRBV7-2,-,11
CASRTWGDRGKNRNTGELFF,TRBV5-4,TRBD1,20
CASRSEPYNEQFF,TRBV7-2,-,13
CASSSGTGTYEQFF,TRBV27,TRBD1,14
CASSLSLGQGRANYGYTF,TRBV19,TRBD1,18
CASSRDGQETQYF,TRBV11-3,-,13
CASSADRGKNEQFF,TRBV19,TRBD1,14
CASSSYRGQGNEQFF,TRBV27,TRBD1,15
CASSKGQGNTEAFF,TRBV9,TRBD1,14
CASRGLAGGNLPYEQYF,TRBV28,TRBD2,17
CASSGDRDYGYTF,TRBV19,TRBD1,13
CASSLMTLNQPQHF,TRBV7-2,-,14
CASSEGAEGANIQYF,TRBV2,-,15
CASSSDRRMNTEAFF,TRBV28,-,15
CASSLGAKQGPQETQYF,TRBV10-1,-,17
CASSPRPYRDSVYFF,TRBV18,-,15
CASSLNPGNSYNEQFF,TRBV7-3,-,16
CATLQGLEGYTF,TRBV6-6,TRBD1,12
CASSPFYESDRGNEKLFF,TRBV28,TRBD1,18
CATSLEGSSYNEQFF,TRBV15,-,15
CASSGTSGTINEQFF,TRBV9,TRBD2,15
CASSLAPGDTQYF,TRBV7-2,-,13
CASSSGLAGGTGELFF,TRBV27,TRBD2,16
CASRGLRAEAFF,TRBV11-3,-,12
CASSVQGQYYEQYF,TRBV2,TRBD1,14
CASSLEGLAGSNEQFF,TRBV11-1,TRBD2,16
CASSLITAGSTDTQYF,TRBV28,-,16
CASSPEGVTQYF,TRBV5-4,-,12
CASSLGRTTEAFF,TRBV5-6,-,13
CASSSSTGELFF,TRBV7-9,-,12
CASSRPGTGEGTTEAFF,TRBV18,TRBD1,17